A selection of T cell receptor beta chains follows, all from one sample in a study of T cell responses to AZD1222 COVID-19 vaccine. Clones were sequenced by immunoSEQ multiplex PCR, and TCRdb holds only the in-frame ones, with some missing. The sample carries about 120,000 clones, roughly 84% recorded once. The input for sequencing was peripheral blood, taken on day 0 of AZD1222 vaccination. The receptor set was obtained from an adult in good health. The CDR3 runs from the conserved cysteine through the conserved F or W. Fields, in order: V gene, D gene, J gene, clone size, CDR3 protein, CDR3 DNA. The D gene is left open where the match is weak. Clone size is given for some rows only: seen once, a few or many times, or a class if the clone is expanded.

TRBV6-1	-	TRBJ2-7	-	CASSETGPGYEQYF	TGTGCCAGCAGTGAAACGGGACCAGGCTACGAGCAGTACTTC
TRBV27	-	TRBJ2-2	-	CASRGGELFF	TGTGCCTCCCGGGGAGGGGAGCTGTTTTTT
TRBV28	-	TRBJ2-1	-	CAHRPGSYNEQFF	TGTGCCCACCGACCGGGGTCCTACAATGAGCAGTTCTTC
TRBV4-1	TRBD1	TRBJ1-6	-	CASSSEGQFYSPLHF	TGCGCCAGCAGCTCGGAGGGACAGTTCTATTCACCCCTCCACTTT
TRBV6-4	-	TRBJ1-6	once	CASSDSLDGNSPLHF	TGTGCCAGCAGTGACTCCCTGGACGGGAATTCACCCCTCCACTTT
TRBV27	TRBD1	TRBJ2-2	-	CASSLRGPPGELFF	TGTGCCAGCAGTCTGAGGGGGCCCCCCGGGGAGCTGTTTTTT
TRBV19	TRBD1	TRBJ1-1	-	CASSVDRGSTEAFF	TGTGCCAGTAGTGTTGACAGGGGTAGTACTGAAGCTTTCTTT
TRBV7-8	-	TRBJ1-1	-	CASSVQGENTEAFF	TGTGCCAGCAGCGTACAGGGTGAGAACACTGAAGCTTTCTTT
TRBV4-1	-	TRBJ1-1	-	CASRRGRLEGTEAFF	TGCGCCAGCAGGAGAGGACGGTTGGAAGGGACTGAAGCTTTCTTT
TRBV24-1	-	TRBJ1-1	once	CATQPIVAFF	TGTGCCACCCAGCCCATCGTGGCTTTCTTT
TRBV14	-	TRBJ2-6	few	CASSRDPGSGANVLTF	TGTGCCAGCAGCCGGGATCCTGGTTCTGGGGCCAACGTCCTGACTTTC
TRBV5-1	-	TRBJ2-5	-	CASTTGTAQTQYF	TGCGCCAGCACAACAGGGACTGCCCAGACCCAGTACTTC
TRBV7-6	-	TRBJ2-3	-	CASSPSGGPDTQYF	TGTGCCAGCAGCCCTAGTGGGGGGCCAGATACGCAGTATTTT
TRBV10-3	-	TRBJ1-2	-	CAISEAGAYGYTF	TGTGCCATCAGTGAGGCAGGGGCCTATGGCTACACCTTC
TRBV9	-	TRBJ1-1	-	CASSDAMGGLTEAFF	TGTGCCAGCAGCGATGCGATGGGCGGGTTGACTGAAGCTTTCTTT
TRBV6-5	-	TRBJ2-7	-	CTGGTYEQYF	TGTACCGGTGGCACCTACGAGCAGTACTTC
TRBV4-1	TRBD2	TRBJ2-5	-	CASSYKVGLAGTQETQYF	TGCGCCAGCAGCTACAAGGTGGGACTAGCGGGAACCCAAGAGACCCAGTACTTC
TRBV10-2	-	TRBJ2-7	-	CASSTGQSPYQQYF	TGCGCCAGCAGTACCGGACAGAGCCCGTATCAGCAGTACTTC
TRBV6-5	-	TRBJ1-6	-	CASSRESTNSPLHF	TGTGCCAGCAGCCGTGAGTCGACTAATTCACCCCTCCACTTT
TRBV4-2	-	TRBJ1-3	-	CASSPGNTIYF	TGTGCCAGCAGCCCGGGAAACACCATATATTTT
TRBV19	TRBD1	TRBJ1-2	-	CASRPGDRNYGYTF	TGTGCCAGTAGACCAGGGGACAGAAACTATGGCTACACCTTC
TRBV7-9	-	TRBJ1-2	-	CASSDGGSGGYTF	TGTGCCAGCAGCGACGGGGGTTCAGGTGGCTACACCTTC
TRBV7-2	TRBD1	TRBJ2-7	-	CASSFGTGSYEQYF	TGTGCCAGCAGCTTCGGGACAGGGTCCTACGAGCAGTACTTC
TRBV5-8	TRBD1	TRBJ1-4	-	CASSSFGTGGEKLFF	TGTGCCAGCAGCTCGTTCGGGACAGGGGGTGAAAAACTGTTTTTT
TRBV2	-	TRBJ2-7	-	CASSVAEIGTEQYF	TGTGCCAGCAGTGTGGCCGAAATCGGTACCGAGCAGTACTTC
TRBV28	-	TRBJ1-5	-	CASSLVSGQPQHF	TGTGCCAGCAGTTTGGTGTCAGGGCAGCCCCAGCATTTT
TRBV16	TRBD1	TRBJ2-1	-	CASSPSGTGLNEQFF	TGTGCCAGCAGCCCTTCCGGGACAGGTCTCAATGAGCAGTTCTTC
TRBV28	-	TRBJ1-5	-	CASSTPEGQQPQHF	TGTGCCAGCAGTACCCCCGAGGGGCAACAGCCCCAGCATTTT
TRBV7-8	-	TRBJ2-4	-	CASSRTDLAKNIQYF	TGTGCCAGCAGTCGTACAGACTTAGCCAAAAACATTCAGTACTTC
TRBV27	TRBD2	TRBJ2-7	-	CASSPPGGRALNEQYF	TGTGCCAGCAGTCCCCCCGGCGGGAGGGCCTTAAACGAGCAGTACTTC
TRBV7-9	-	TRBJ1-4	-	CASSLAQQWGEKLFF	TGTGCCAGCAGCTTAGCGCAACAGTGGGGGGAAAAACTGTTTTTT
TRBV30	TRBD1	TRBJ1-2	-	CAWSRDRPYGYTF	TGTGCCTGGAGCCGGGACAGGCCCTATGGCTACACCTTC
TRBV29-1	-	TRBJ2-5	-	CSSEGTLGETQYF	TGCAGCTCTGAGGGGACTTTGGGAGAGACCCAGTACTTC
TRBV4-2	-	TRBJ2-1	many	CASSPTLYNEQFF	TGTGCCAGCAGCCCGACCCTATACAATGAGCAGTTCTTC
TRBV12-5	-	TRBJ1-1	few	CASGFIGGRAAFF	TGTGCTAGTGGTTTTATTGGGGGACGAGCAGCTTTCTTT
TRBV28	TRBD1	TRBJ1-3	-	CASSAPGQGNTIYF	TGTGCCAGCAGCGCTCCGGGACAGGGAAACACCATATATTTT
TRBV5-1	-	TRBJ2-7	-	CASSSSSYEQYF	TGCGCCAGCAGCTCGAGCTCCTACGAGCAGTACTTC
TRBV30	TRBD1	TRBJ1-4	-	CAWVDRGNEKLFF	TGTGCCTGGGTGGACAGGGGGAATGAAAAACTGTTTTTT
TRBV9	-	TRBJ1-1	-	CASSVRGERNTEAFF	TGTGCCAGCAGCGTGAGGGGAGAGAGAAACACTGAAGCTTTCTTT
TRBV7-2	-	TRBJ2-3	-	CASNQPGEATDTQYF	TGTGCCAGCAACCAGCCAGGGGAGGCGACAGATACGCAGTATTTT
TRBV7-8	-	TRBJ1-2	once	CASSPWDGFSYGYTF	TGTGCCAGCAGCCCGTGGGACGGATTCTCCTATGGCTACACCTTC
TRBV28	TRBD1	TRBJ1-3	-	CASSWEGARGNTIYF	TGTGCCAGCAGTTGGGAGGGGGCGCGCGGAAACACCATATATTTT
TRBV19	-	TRBJ1-5	-	CASSMWDSNQPQHF	TGTGCCAGTAGTATGTGGGATAGCAATCAGCCCCAGCATTTT
TRBV5-1	TRBD1	TRBJ2-5	-	CASSPPGQGQETQYF	TGCGCCAGCAGCCCCCCGGGACAGGGACAAGAGACCCAGTACTTC
TRBV4-1	-	TRBJ2-2	-	CASSQDQNRAGELFF	TGCGCCAGCAGCCAAGACCAGAACAGGGCCGGGGAGCTGTTTTTT
TRBV12-3/TRBV12-4	-	TRBJ1-1	-	CASSLVGNTEAFF	TGTGCCAGCAGTTTGGTCGGGAATACTGAAGCTTTCTTT